These T cell receptor beta chains were read from a single sample in a study of T cell repertoires in cytomegalovirus infection. TCRdb re-called the reads through MiXCR, storing one row per CDR3 protein. This sample has 250,000 to 350,000 distinct CDR3 sequences, with around 25% found just once. Specimen: PBMCs. These receptors were taken from a human donor in good health (CMV status not recorded). Some clones in this sample may be carry-over from other donors' samples. Each CDR3 is given with its conserved first and last residue. The D gene is left open where the match is weak. Clone size appears in some rows only: once, few, many, or a class for an expanded clone.

abundance	d_gene	v_gene	j_gene	CDR3nt	CDR3aa
few	TRBD2	TRBV7-9	TRBJ2-7	TGTGCCAGCAACGCGGGGGGTGGCGAGCAGTACTTC	CASNAGGGEQYF
-	TRBD2	TRBV7-8	TRBJ2-2	TGTGCCAGCAGCCCCAGGGACTATCCCACCGGGGAGCTGTTTTTT	CASSPRDYPTGELFF
-	-	TRBV28	TRBJ1-5	TGTGCCAGCATTAGGGCCGCGGACCAGCCCCAGCATTTT	CASIRAADQPQHF
-	-	TRBV29-1	TRBJ2-1	TGCAACGGCGGGGAGACAGGTCGGTACAATGAGCAGTTCTTC	CNGGETGRYNEQFF
many	-	TRBV7-2	TRBJ2-7	TGTGCCAGCAGCCAGGACCACTACGAGCAGTACTTC	CASSQDHYEQYF
many	-	TRBV7-2	TRBJ2-1	TGTGCCAGCAGCTTATCATTCGGCGGGGATGCTTTCAATGAGCAGTTCTTC	CASSLSFGGDAFNEQFF
-	-	TRBV7-2	TRBJ1-2	TGTGCCAGCAGCTTAGCAACTCTGGGCTATGGCTACACCTTC	CASSLATLGYGYTF
-	-	TRBV6-2/TRBV6-3	TRBJ1-5	TGTGCCAGCAGTCAACGGGGGCAGAGGAGCAATCAGCCCCAGCATTTT	CASSQRGQRSNQPQHF
once	TRBD1	TRBV29-1	TRBJ2-7	TGCAGCGCAGGACAGGTGGGCGAGCAGTACTTC	CSAGQVGEQYF
few	-	TRBV24-1	TRBJ2-2	TGTGCCACCAGTGATTTCAATTGGGGGGCAGGCACCGGGGAGCTGTTTTTT	CATSDFNWGAGTGELFF
-	-	TRBV5-1	TRBJ1-1	TGCGCCAGCAGCTTGACAGGGATGGACACTGAAGCTTTCTTT	CASSLTGMDTEAFF
-	TRBD1	TRBV10-3	TRBJ1-1	TGTGCCATCAGTGATAAAGACAGGGGAAGGACTGAAGCTTTCTTT	CAISDKDRGRTEAFF
-	TRBD1	TRBV6-1	TRBJ2-7	TGTGCCAGCCCAAGGACAGGGGCAGGCGACGAGCAGTACTTC	CASPRTGAGDEQYF
few	-	TRBV28	TRBJ2-5	TGTGCCAGCAGTTCCCCCTTGGACGGCCAAGAGACCCAGTACTTC	CASSSPLDGQETQYF
few	TRBD2	TRBV4-1	TRBJ2-1	TGCGCCAGCAGCCCTCTCGGGCGGGGGGGCCGGAATGAGCAGTTCTTC	CASSPLGRGGRNEQFF
many	-	TRBV20-1	TRBJ2-2	TGCAGTGCTAGGAACCCGACCTTGAACACCGGGGAGCTGTTTTTT	CSARNPTLNTGELFF
few	-	TRBV11-2	TRBJ2-1	TGTGCCAGCAGCTCTCAACTAGAGCAGTTCTTC	CASSSQLEQFF
-	TRBD2	TRBV5-4	TRBJ2-3	TGTGCCAGCAGCTTGTTTACGGGAGGGAGTCTAGATACGCAGTATTTT	CASSLFTGGSLDTQYF
-	-	TRBV5-1	TRBJ2-7	TGCGCCAGCAGCTTGCTTGGGCAGTACGAGCAGTACTTC	CASSLLGQYEQYF
few	-	TRBV28	TRBJ2-6	TGTGCCAGCATCGACGAGGGGCCTGGGGCCAACGTCCTGACTTTC	CASIDEGPGANVLTF
few	TRBD1	TRBV7-3	TRBJ1-5	TGTGCCAGCAGCCTGACAGGGGAAGAAGGTCAGCCCCAGCATTTT	CASSLTGEEGQPQHF
few	-	TRBV6-2/TRBV6-3	TRBJ2-2	TGTGCCAGCAGTTATCGACAAGCCACCGGGGAGCTGTTTTTT	CASSYRQATGELFF
many	-	TRBV7-2	TRBJ2-3	TGTGCCAGCAGCCTGGGCCTAGCCACAGATACGCAGTATTTT	CASSLGLATDTQYF
-	-	TRBV7-2	TRBJ2-3	TGTGCCAGCAGCTTAGGGGCCATGGAGGATACGCAGTATTTT	CASSLGAMEDTQYF
few	-	TRBV5-4	TRBJ1-2	TGTGCCAGCAGCTTGGCCATGGGGGGCCGAACTAACTATGGCTACACCTTC	CASSLAMGGRTNYGYTF
-	-	TRBV18	TRBJ2-1	TGTGCCAGCTCACCACCCAGCATCAAGGGGATGAATGAGCAGTTCTTC	CASSPPSIKGMNEQFF
-	-	TRBV12-3/TRBV12-4	TRBJ1-1	TGTGCCAGCAGTTTATTGGGCAGGGCGGTCACTGAAGCTTTCTTT	CASSLLGRAVTEAFF
-	TRBD1	TRBV28	TRBJ1-1	TGTGCCAGCAGCCCACCGGGACAGAGAGAAGCTTTCTTT	CASSPPGQREAFF
many	-	TRBV7-2	TRBJ1-1	TGTGCCAGCAGCTTACAACCCTCGACAGCGAACACTGAAGCTTTCTTT	CASSLQPSTANTEAFF
many	TRBD2	TRBV7-2	TRBJ2-1	TGTGCCAGCAGCTTAGTGGCGGGAGGGAACAATGAGCAGTTCTTC	CASSLVAGGNNEQFF
many	TRBD1	TRBV7-3	TRBJ2-6	TGTGCCAGCAGCGTCCGGGACAGGGGGCTAACTGGGGCCAACGTCCTGACTTTC	CASSVRDRGLTGANVLTF
-	TRBD1	TRBV7-9	TRBJ1-2	TGTGCCAGCAGCCCCACAGGGGCCAGAGCTAACTATGGCTACACCTTC	CASSPTGARANYGYTF
few	TRBD1	TRBV28	TRBJ1-5	TGTGCCAGCAGTTTCCCAGGGGGGGTAAGCAATCAGCCCCAGCATTTT	CASSFPGGVSNQPQHF
-	-	TRBV7-9	TRBJ2-5	TGTGCCAGCAGCCCCCGGGGGACGGCACAAGAGACCCAGTACTTC	CASSPRGTAQETQYF
many	-	TRBV27	TRBJ2-5	TGTGCCAGCAGTTTCCACCGGGCTGAGGGAGAGACCCAGTACTTC	CASSFHRAEGETQYF
-	TRBD1	TRBV28	TRBJ1-5	TGTGCCAGCAGTTTTGGGACAGGGTTTAGCAATCAGCCCCAGCATTTT	CASSFGTGFSNQPQHF
-	-	TRBV5-4	TRBJ1-1	TGTGCCAGCAGCTCCCCGAAAGGAACGGGGACTGAAGCTTTCTTT	CASSSPKGTGTEAFF
few	-	TRBV29-1	TRBJ2-3	TGCAGCGTTGAAACGGGGGCGGTCACAGATACGCAGTATTTT	CSVETGAVTDTQYF
-	-	TRBV7-9	TRBJ1-6	TGTGCCAGCAGCTTAACAGGGTCCCGGAATTCACCCCTCCACTTT	CASSLTGSRNSPLHF
many	-	TRBV7-2	TRBJ1-2	TGTGCCAGCAGCACACAAAGCTATGGCTACACCTTC	CASSTQSYGYTF
many	-	TRBV19	TRBJ1-5	TGTGCCAGTCGGCCGGGGGTTGGCAATCAGCCCCAGCATTTT	CASRPGVGNQPQHF
many	TRBD1	TRBV7-2	TRBJ1-4	TGTGCCAGCAGCCAGACAGGGGTGAATGAAAAACTGTTTTTT	CASSQTGVNEKLFF
-	-	TRBV5-5	TRBJ2-1	TGTGCCAGCAGCTTGGTTGAGTACAATGAGCAGTTCTTC	CASSLVEYNEQFF
few	-	TRBV24-1	TRBJ2-3	TGTGCCACCAGTGATCCGTCAGGAGGCACAGATACGCAGTATTTT	CATSDPSGGTDTQYF
few	-	TRBV6-1	TRBJ1-1	TGTGCCAGCAGTGGTCCTGGGGGCGCAAGGGGCGGGAACACTGAAGCTTTCTTT	CASSGPGGARGGNTEAFF
many	TRBD2	TRBV7-2	TRBJ2-3	TGTGCCAGCAGCTTAGTCCCAACTAGCGGGAGGGTAAGAGATACGCAGTATTTT	CASSLVPTSGRVRDTQYF
few	-	TRBV7-2	TRBJ1-5	TGTGCCAGCAGCGGCTACGATCAGCCCCAGCATTTT	CASSGYDQPQHF
many	TRBD2	TRBV7-2	TRBJ2-5	TGTGCCAGCAAAGAAGGACTAGTGAGGGAGACCCAGTACTTC	CASKEGLVRETQYF
many	-	TRBV7-6	TRBJ2-5	TGTGCCAGCAGCCCCTGGGACGGCAGGGAAGAGACCCAGTACTTC	CASSPWDGREETQYF
-	-	TRBV28	TRBJ2-2	TGTGCCAGCCAGAGAGACACCGGGGAGCTGTTTTTT	CASQRDTGELFF
-	TRBD1	TRBV3-1	TRBJ2-3	TGTGCCAGCAGCCGACGGACAGGGGTGTACACAGATACGCAGTATTTT	CASSRRTGVYTDTQYF
many	-	TRBV28	TRBJ1-5	TGTGCCAGCAGTTTATGGGTCGGGTCTGGCAATCAGCCCCAGCATTTT	CASSLWVGSGNQPQHF
-	-	TRBV11-2	TRBJ2-7	TGTGCCAGCAGCTTAATAGCGGGGACAGACACCTACGAGCAGTACTTC	CASSLIAGTDTYEQYF
-	-	TRBV2	TRBJ2-1	TGTGCCAGGTCTCCCTACAATGAGCAGTTCTTC	CARSPYNEQFF